A single sample is the source of the 9 T cell receptor beta chains below, sequenced in a study of CD8 T cells in ankylosing spondylitis. Findings and caveats of the study: Characteristic of ankylosing spondylitis blood, it appeared, was a TCR beta motif comprising about eight highly homologous variants.

The antigens these receptors bind are not known. TCRdb reprocessed the 5' RACE reads via MiXCR and lists one record per CDR3 protein. Of 500,000 to 550,000 distinct CDR3 sequences in the sample, roughly 13% are singletons; the top ten hold nearly 7%. The sequenced material came from blood, either unsorted or a sorted T cell fraction (not recorded which). The receptor source for this set is a male donor with ankylosing spondylitis.

The chain recombines TRBV2 with TRBJ2-3; D tentatively fits TRBD1 or TRBD2 (5 bases each). The CDR3 totals 19 residues. CDR1 and CDR2 (germline): SNHLY, FYNNEI. Trimming removed 5 bases from V and 0 bases from J, with 24 bases in between. As DNA, the CDR3 is TGTGCCAGCAGTTCCGTGGAACCCCCGAGGGGAGATAGCACAGATACGCAGTATTTT. Its translation is CASSSVEPPRGDSTDTQYF.

The CDR3 here is CASSDSSGRGSYEQYV. DNA for the CDR3: TGCGCCAGCAGTGACTCTAGCGGGAGGGGAAGCTACGAGCAGTACGTC. This chain connects TRBV10-2 to TRBJ2-7, with 12 bases matching TRBD2. The CDR3 sequence is 16 residues long. CDR1 and CDR2 from the germline V gene are WSHSY and SAAADI. V shed 3 bases, J shed 3 bases, and the junction held 6 bases outside the gene matches.

This clonotype was counted a few times. This chain uses TRBV25-1 with TRBJ2-2; D might be TRBD1 (6 bases). CDR1 is MGHDK and CDR2 is SYGVNS in the germline V gene. Trimming pared 8 bases from V and 7 bases from J, leaving 14 bases between. This CDR3 has 13 residues. The CDR3 loop reads CASFRDTDGELFF. CDR3 DNA sequence: TGTGCCAGCTTCCGGGACACCGACGGGGAGCTGTTTTTT.

The CDR3 bases are TGCAGCATTAGCGGGAGGGCCAATGAGCAGTTCTTC. Amino acid sequence: CSISGRANEQFF. V is TRBV20-1 and J is TRBJ2-1; the match to TRBD2 covers 11 bases. Germline CDR1 and CDR2: DFQATT and SNEGSKA (reference sequence). The CDR3 sequence is 12 residues long.

This clonotype turned up a few times. The V gene is TRBV29-1, the J gene TRBJ2-5; 10 bases are a match to TRBD2. The CDR3 length is 14 residues. Trimming at V came to 6 bases and at J to 1 base, leaving 5 bases not matched to a gene. Per the germline V gene, CDR1 is SQVTM and CDR2 is ANQGSEA. The CDR3 DNA reads TGCAGCGTATTAGCGGGAGGCCTCCAAGAGACCCAGTACTTC. This gives the protein CSVLAGGLQETQYF.

The chain carries TRBV4-1 and TRBJ1-5; D remains ambiguous. The V end was cut by 4 bases, the J end by 0 bases, with 10 bases between. CDR3 size: 15 residues. Germline-derived CDR1 and CDR2 are MGHRA and YSYEKL. The CDR3 loop reads CASSPSLVSNQPQHF. The DNA for the CDR3 is TGCGCCAGCAGCCCCAGTTTGGTTAGCAATCAGCCCCAGCATTTT.

This clonotype was detected only a few times. This CDR3 is CASSHTTASGRDTQYF. As DNA, the CDR3 is TGTGCCAGCAGCCATACAACGGCTAGCGGGAGAGATACGCAGTATTTT. The genes are TRBV7-2 and TRBJ2-3; TRBD2 matches 10 bases. V lost 5 bases, J lost 5 bases, and 10 bases stayed unmatched. Germline V gene data show CDR1 as SGHTA and CDR2 as FQGNSA. The CDR3 sequence is 16 residues long.

In this sample, this clonotype turned up a few times. This chain links TRBV10-3 with TRBJ2-5; no firm D call. Germline V gene lookup returns CDR1 ENHRY and CDR2 SYGVKD. Trimming pared 4 bases from V and 3 bases from J, leaving 3 bases between. This CDR3 comprises 11 residues. CDR3 loop: CAISAKETQYF. In DNA form, the CDR3 reads TGTGCCATCAGTGCGAAAGAGACCCAGTACTTC.

The chain joins TRBV18 to TRBJ1-2; D ambiguous. The CDR3 loop spans 15 amino acids. In germline, CDR1 is KGHSH, CDR2 LQKENI. The germline V and J ends were trimmed by 2 bases and 3 bases, with 13 bases remaining between them. The CDR3 protein is CASSPGVGIDYGYTF. The CDR3 nucleotides read TGTGCCAGCTCACCAGGTGTAGGGATCGACTATGGCTACACCTTC.